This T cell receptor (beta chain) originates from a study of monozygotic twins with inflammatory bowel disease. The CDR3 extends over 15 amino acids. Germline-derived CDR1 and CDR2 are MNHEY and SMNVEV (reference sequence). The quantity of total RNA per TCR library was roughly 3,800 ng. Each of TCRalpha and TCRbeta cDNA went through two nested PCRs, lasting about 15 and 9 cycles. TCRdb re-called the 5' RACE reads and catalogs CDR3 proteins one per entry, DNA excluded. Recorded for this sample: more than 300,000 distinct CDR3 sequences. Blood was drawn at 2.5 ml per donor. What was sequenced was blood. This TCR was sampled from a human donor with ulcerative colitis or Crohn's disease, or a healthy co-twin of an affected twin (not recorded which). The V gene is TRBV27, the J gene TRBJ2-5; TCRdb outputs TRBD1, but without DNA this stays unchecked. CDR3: CASSLFQGDGETQYF.